A single sample gave rise to the 21 T cell receptor beta chains below, sequenced in a study of cytomegalovirus exposure and HLA in healthy donors. Both 60 Vbeta primers and 13 Jbeta primers went into the PCR. Libraries were prepared by immunoSEQ multiplex PCR; TCRdb keeps only in-frame clonotypes and omits some of them. The sample data list around 33,000 clones. The sequencing sample was made of PBMCs. These receptors were obtained from a man between 35 and 55 years old in good health and CMV-seronegative.

This chain uses TRBV28 with TRBJ2-7, with 11 positions matching TRBD1. Germline loops: CDR1 MDHEN, CDR2 SYDVKM. Germline trimming cut 6 bases from V and 5 bases from J; bases unmatched to any gene: 12. The CDR3 loop spans 16 amino acids. The CDR3 DNA reads TGTGCCAGCAGCTCCCCGGGACAGGGGGTAAGAGACGAGCAGTACTTC. Encoded protein: CASSSPGQGVRDEQYF.

The gene calls are TRBV7-9 and TRBJ1-5; D is unclear. CDR1 and CDR2 (germline): SEHNR, FQNEAQ (reference sequence). Trimming stripped 1 base from V and 0 bases from J, with 7 bases between. The CDR3 has 15 residues. The CDR3 coding sequence is TGTGCCAGCAGCTTAGGACTTTATAGCAATCAGCCCCAGCATTTT. Amino acids: CASSLGLYSNQPQHF.

The chain carries TRBV7-2 and TRBJ2-1, with TRBD2 matching 14 bases. Germline lookup yields CDR1 SGHTA and CDR2 FQGNSA. This CDR3 comprises 18 residues. Germline trimming cut 3 bases from V and 2 bases from J; bases unmatched to any gene: 6. This chain's CDR3 is CASSLGLAGAVPYNEQFF. In DNA, the CDR3 is TGTGCCAGCAGCTTGGGACTAGCGGGGGCCGTCCCCTACAATGAGCAGTTCTTC.

This chain connects TRBV30 to TRBJ2-5; unclear D gene. Trimming removed 0 bases at V and 5 bases at J, with 13 bases between. Looked up from germline, CDR1 is GTSNPN and CDR2 is SVGIG (reference sequence). The CDR3 extends over 14 amino acids. The DNA for the CDR3 is TGTGCCTGGAGTGTACAAAATCAACCGGAGACCCAGTACTTC. Residues: CAWSVQNQPETQYF. The full variable domain, its missing parts supplied by reference TRBV30 and TRBJ2-5, is SQTIHQWPATLVQPVGSPLSLECTVEGTSNPNLYWYRQAAGRGLQLLFYSVGIGQISSEVPQNLSASRPQDRQFILSSKKLLLSDSGFYLCAWSVQNQPETQYFGPGTRLLVL.

This chain connects TRBV6-6 to TRBJ1-2, with D possibly being TRBD1 (6 bases). Between the trimmed V and J ends, which lost 6 bases and 2 bases, there was a span of 10 bases. The CDR3 loop spans 13 amino acids. Germline V gives CDR1 MNHNY, CDR2 SVGAGI (reference sequence). CDR3 amino acids: CASSPGQNYGYTF. CDR3 nucleotide sequence: TGTGCCAGCAGCCCAGGACAGAACTATGGCTACACCTTC.

This chain connects TRBV6-4 to TRBJ2-2, with D maybe TRBD1 (6 bases). The CDR3 totals 13 residues. Germline V gives CDR1 MRHNA, CDR2 SNTAGT. The V and J ends lost 4 bases and 4 bases respectively, with 7 bases between them. CDR3 sequence reads: CASSGTATGELFF. The CDR3 nucleotides are TGTGCCAGCAGTGGGACAGCCACCGGGGAGCTGTTTTTT.

The CDR3 protein is CASSQASYGYTF. For the CDR3, the DNA is TGCGCCAGCAGCCAGGCATCATATGGCTACACCTTC. The chain links TRBV4-1 to TRBJ1-2; D not certain. V lost 3 bases to trimming and J lost 5 bases, with 7 bases between them. Germline loops: CDR1 MGHRA, CDR2 YSYEKL. The CDR3 spans 12 residues.

The rearrangement uses TRBV28 and TRBJ1-2; a weak D match, TRBD1 (5 bases). CDR1 MDHEN and CDR2 SYDVKM come from the germline V gene. CDR3 size: 15 residues. V dropped 6 bases and J dropped 2 bases, with 16 bases sitting between them. The CDR3 protein is CASSPQRGINYGYTF. DNA of the CDR3: TGTGCCAGCAGCCCACAAAGGGGAATCAACTATGGCTACACCTTC.

The chain couples TRBV2 to TRBJ2-5; D gene ambiguous. CDR1 is SNHLY and CDR2 is FYNNEI in the germline V gene. V dropped 6 bases and J dropped 0 bases, with 2 bases sitting between them. The CDR3 is made up of 11 amino acids. CDR3 region: CASSYQETQYF. The DNA for the CDR3 is TGTGCCAGCAGCTACCAAGAGACCCAGTACTTC.

The V and J genes are TRBV28 and TRBJ2-4; no definite D call. The CDR3 is made up of 16 amino acids. Trimming left V 6 bases short and J 2 bases short, with 17 bases between. Germline CDR1 reads MDHEN; CDR2 reads SYDVKM. DNA of the CDR3: TGTGCCAGCAGCCTGCAAATGAGTGCCTCCAAAAACATTCAGTACTTC. Protein product: CASSLQMSASKNIQYF.

The DNA for the CDR3 is TGTGCCAGCAGCTTACGACAGGACCCACCCAAAGCTTTCTTT. Translated, it gives CASSLRQDPPKAFF. This rearrangement joins TRBV11-1 to TRBJ1-1; D possibly corresponds to TRBD1 (6 bases). V lost 2 bases and J lost 9, with 16 bases in between. The CDR3 consists of 14 residues. The germline CDR1 and CDR2 sequences are SGHAT and FQDESV (reference sequence).

The chain carries TRBV29-1 and TRBJ2-7, with 11 bases lining up with TRBD1. The length of the CDR3 is 13 residues. V lost 2 bases and J lost 6; bases outside the gene matches: 3. Germline lookup yields CDR1 SQVTM and CDR2 ANQGSEA. This CDR3 is CSVEWDRGTEQYF. The CDR3 DNA reads TGCAGCGTTGAATGGGACAGGGGGACCGAGCAGTACTTC.

About this clone itself: Mismatch with germline at one junction end may stem from a read error. This chain connects TRBV30 to TRBJ2-3, with TRBD2 matching over 9 bases. Per the germline V gene, CDR1 is GTSNPN and CDR2 is SVGIG (reference sequence). The CDR3 has 15 amino acids. CDR3 region: CAGSHSGSQTDTQYF. The CDR3 DNA reads TGTGCCGGGAGTCATAGCGGGAGCCAGACAGATACGCAGTATTTT.

The rearrangement joins TRBV7-3 to TRBJ1-2; TRBD1 is a possible D gene (6 bases). Trimming cost V 0 bases and J 4 bases, with 9 bases left between them. Germline V gene lookup returns CDR1 SGHTA and CDR2 FQGTGA. CDR3 length equals 14 residues. CDR3 sequence reads: CASSLTKDSYGYTF. The CDR3 nucleotides read TGTGCCAGCAGCTTAACGAAGGACAGCTATGGCTACACCTTC.

The J gene is TRBJ1-2, the V gene TRBV27; 9 bases align to TRBD1. The CDR3 loop spans 15 amino acids. The V gene end was trimmed by 4 bases and the J gene end by 6 bases; junction bases not matched to a gene: 9. Germline loops: CDR1 MNHEY, CDR2 SMNVEV (reference sequence). The CDR3 coding sequence is TGTGCCAGCAGTTCCGCGACAGGGGGGATGGATGGCTACACCTTC. Residues: CASSSATGGMDGYTF.

The V and J genes are TRBV6-5 and TRBJ1-5; D gene unclear. Trimming took 0 bases from V and 0 from J, leaving 3 bases between them. CDR3 length equals 14 residues. The germline CDR1 and CDR2 sequences are MNHEY and SVGAGI. CDR3 coding DNA: TGTGCCAGCAGTTACTCGTATAGCAATCAGCCCCAGCATTTT. Protein sequence: CASSYSYSNQPQHF.

V and J are TRBV29-1 and TRBJ1-1, with 11 bases aligning to TRBD1. Germline CDR1 reads SQVTM; CDR2 reads ANQGSEA. This CDR3 is built from 13 residues. V shed 7 bases and J 5 bases; nucleotides not matched to a gene: 6. CDR3 loop: CSALGQGVTEAFF. DNA for the CDR3: TGCAGCGCCCTGGGACAGGGGGTTACTGAAGCTTTCTTT.

The CDR3 nucleotides read TGTGCCAGTAGTATTCAATCCGGACAGGGGAGTCAGCCCCAGCATTTT. It is translated as CASSIQSGQGSQPQHF. The chain uses TRBV19 and TRBJ1-5; TRBD1 matches 9 bases. The trim removed 3 bases at V and 6 bases at J, leaving 9 bases unmatched. The V gene's germline CDR1 is LNHDA and CDR2 SQIVND (reference sequence). CDR3 length: 16 residues.

This chain connects TRBV6-1 to TRBJ1-2; D gene unclear. The CDR3 loop spans 11 amino acids. The germline CDR1 and CDR2 sequences are MNHNS and SASEGT. Deletions cut 5 bases from V and 5 bases from J, with 6 bases between. CDR3 amino acids: CASSIPYGYTF. As DNA, the CDR3 is TGTGCCAGCAGTATCCCGTATGGCTACACCTTC.

This chain links TRBV9 with TRBJ1-4; D gene ambiguous. The V end lost 0 bases, the J end lost 8 bases, and 11 bases lay between the germline ends. The CDR3 totals 14 residues. CDR1 SGDLS and CDR2 YYNGEE come from the germline V gene. CDR3 nucleotides: TGTGCCAGCAGCGTAGATTCGGCGGGGGAAAAACTGTTTTTT. Amino acid sequence: CASSVDSAGEKLFF.

The chain links TRBV5-1 to TRBJ2-5; 8 bases match TRBD2. Germline V CDR1 and CDR2: SGHRS, YFSETQ. J was trimmed by 5 bases and V by 1 base; bases with no gene match: 4. This CDR3 is 14 amino acids long. CDR3 amino acids: CASSLLASGETQYF. The CDR3 DNA sequence: TGCGCCAGCAGCTTGTTGGCTAGCGGGGAGACCCAGTACTTC.